Listed below are T cell receptor beta chains from one sample, sequenced in a study of blood T cell repertoires in COVID-19. The table came from immunoSEQ multiplex PCR; TCRdb's copy has only in-frame clones and leaves some out. Of about 73,000 clones in the sample, roughly four fifths were seen once. Sequenced: peripheral blood. The source of these receptors is a woman aged 60-75 years with acute or convalescent COVID-19. The CDR3 runs from the conserved cysteine through the conserved F or W. The D gene is left open where the match is weak. Size is omitted from some rows. Given values are once, few, many or a class for expanded clones.

J gene: TRBJ1-1; D gene: NA; V gene: TRBV9; clone size: NA; CDR3 DNA: TGTGCCAGCAGCGCCCAGACAGACGTGAACACTGAAGCTTTCTTT; CDR3 protein: CASSAQTDVNTEAFF
J gene: TRBJ1-5; D gene: NA; V gene: TRBV5-1; clone size: NA; CDR3 DNA: TGCGCCAGCAGTTCAGGGCCGGGTCAGCCCCAGCATTTT; CDR3 protein: CASSSGPGQPQHF
J gene: TRBJ1-6; D gene: TRBD1; V gene: TRBV5-5; clone size: NA; CDR3 DNA: TGTGCCAGCAGACCGGACAGGATTAATTCACCCCTCCACTTT; CDR3 protein: CASRPDRINSPLHF
J gene: TRBJ2-1; D gene: NA; V gene: TRBV6-5; clone size: NA; CDR3 DNA: TGTGCCAGCAGGGGCATGGGCTCCTACAATGAGCAGTTCTTC; CDR3 protein: CASRGMGSYNEQFF
J gene: TRBJ2-1; D gene: TRBD1; V gene: TRBV6-5; clone size: few; CDR3 DNA: TGTGCCAGCAGTTACGTTCGGACAGGCAACAATGAGCAGTTCTTC; CDR3 protein: CASSYVRTGNNEQFF
J gene: TRBJ2-1; D gene: TRBD2; V gene: TRBV24-1; clone size: NA; CDR3 DNA: TGTGCCACCAGTGATTGGAACAGGCTTAGCGGGGGTTCCTACAATGAGCAGTTCTTC; CDR3 protein: CATSDWNRLSGGSYNEQFF
J gene: TRBJ2-7; D gene: NA; V gene: TRBV5-1; clone size: NA; CDR3 DNA: TGCGCCAGCAGCTTATTCGGGGATCGCTCCTACGAGCAGTACTTC; CDR3 protein: CASSLFGDRSYEQYF
J gene: TRBJ2-2; D gene: TRBD1; V gene: TRBV7-3; clone size: NA; CDR3 DNA: TGTGCCAGCAGCCCACGGGGACAGGGGAACACCGGGGAGCTGTTTTTT; CDR3 protein: CASSPRGQGNTGELFF
J gene: TRBJ2-7; D gene: TRBD2; V gene: TRBV6-2/TRBV6-3; clone size: NA; CDR3 DNA: TGTGCCAGCAGCCGACTAGCGGGGAGCTACGAGCAGTACTTC; CDR3 protein: CASSRLAGSYEQYF
J gene: TRBJ1-3; D gene: NA; V gene: TRBV9; clone size: NA; CDR3 DNA: TGTGCCAGCAGCGTCTCAGGGGCTGGTGGAAACACCATATATTTT; CDR3 protein: CASSVSGAGGNTIYF
J gene: TRBJ1-1; D gene: NA; V gene: TRBV5-1; clone size: NA; CDR3 DNA: TGCGCCAGCAGCGTACAGGGATCGCCTAACACTGAAGCTTTCTTT; CDR3 protein: CASSVQGSPNTEAFF
J gene: TRBJ1-2; D gene: NA; V gene: TRBV7-9; clone size: NA; CDR3 DNA: TGTGCCAGCAGCTTAAGCCGGAACTATGGCTACACCTTC; CDR3 protein: CASSLSRNYGYTF
J gene: TRBJ1-5; D gene: NA; V gene: TRBV15; clone size: once; CDR3 DNA: TGTGCCACCAGCAGCCCCTCCGGGACTCTGATAATCAGCAATCAGCCCCAGCATTTT; CDR3 protein: CATSSPSGTLIISNQPQHF
J gene: TRBJ2-7; D gene: TRBD1; V gene: TRBV19; clone size: once; CDR3 DNA: TGTGCCAGTAGTCAGTTACAGGGGCAGGGGGAGCAGTACTTC; CDR3 protein: CASSQLQGQGEQYF
J gene: TRBJ1-2; D gene: NA; V gene: TRBV28; clone size: NA; CDR3 DNA: TGTGCCAGCAGTTTGAGCACTCGTGGCTACACCTTC; CDR3 protein: CASSLSTRGYTF
J gene: TRBJ1-5; D gene: NA; V gene: TRBV9; clone size: once; CDR3 DNA: TGTGCCAGCAGCGTAGATAGCAGGGTGCCCCAGCATTTT; CDR3 protein: CASSVDSRVPQHF